Listed below are T cell receptor beta chains from one sample, sequenced in a study of CD8+ T cells in alopecia areata. Sequencing used immunoSEQ multiplex PCR; TCRdb keeps in-frame clones, though not all of them. This sample has about 110,000 clones, with roughly 50% found just once. Here the sequenced sample was CD8+ T cells sorted from blood, taken at week 24, from a patient treated with tofacitinib. These receptors came from a human donor with alopecia areata. Each CDR3 is given with its conserved first and last residue. A D gene is named only where the DNA matches it firmly. Clone size, where shown, is once, few, many, or a class for clones that have expanded.

NA	NA	11	TRBV30	TRBJ1-2	TGTGCCTGGGGGGCCGGCTATGGCTACACCTTC	CAWGAGYGYTF
NA	TRBD1	16	TRBV7-8	TRBJ1-5	TGTGCCAGCAGCGTGGGGCAGGGGGGTTCCAATCAGCCCCAGCATTTT	CASSVGQGGSNQPQHF
NA	TRBD1	15	TRBV7-2	TRBJ1-5	TGTGCCAGCAGCTCGGGGACAGGGAGCAATCAGCCCCAGCATTTT	CASSSGTGSNQPQHF
few	NA	16	TRBV27	TRBJ2-3	TGTGCCAGCAGTTTAGGGGCCAGGGGTAACACAGATACGCAGTATTTT	CASSLGARGNTDTQYF
NA	TRBD1	15	TRBV14	TRBJ2-7	TGTGCCAGCAGCCCTATTTTAGGGGCAGGGGGCGAGCAGTACTTC	CASSPILGAGGEQYF
NA	TRBD2	14	TRBV18	TRBJ2-1	TGTGCCAGCTCACCGCGGGGGGGCACAGATGAGCAGTTCTTC	CASSPRGGTDEQFF
NA	NA	14	TRBV27	TRBJ2-7	TGTGCCAGCAGTTTCCAGGGAGGATTCGACGAGCAGTACTTC	CASSFQGGFDEQYF
NA	TRBD2	14	TRBV6-5	TRBJ2-3	TGTGCCAGCAGTACCGGGGGGGTCACAGATACGCAGTATTTT	CASSTGGVTDTQYF
NA	NA	15	TRBV29-1	TRBJ1-4	TGCAGCGTGATTGGTCGCGAGTGGGATAATGAAAAACTGTTTTTT	CSVIGREWDNEKLFF
NA	TRBD1	13	TRBV30	TRBJ2-7	TGTGCCTGGAGTACTCAGGGGGTCTACGAGCAGTACTTC	CAWSTQGVYEQYF